The entry that follows covers one T cell receptor (beta chain) sequence. Unique molecular identifiers, one per molecule, were present on every TCR cDNA molecule. TCRdb re-called the 5' RACE reads through MiXCR, storing one row per CDR3 protein. This table has around 110,000 distinct CDR3 sequences, 12% appearing once. The data were obtained in a study of spatial heterogeneity in lung cancer. Looking at the study overall: A total of 72 untreated early-stage non-small cell lung cancer patients served as donors. Where present, follow-up PBMC were sequenced a median of about two years after resection. The library had UMIs, and each TCR and UMI pair averaged more than ten raw reads.

The sample's time point: blood at routine non-recurrence follow-up after resection. The input material, whole RNA from tumor, nontumor lung or frozen PBMC, was sequenced unsorted. The sequence was obtained from a male donor with early-stage non-small cell lung cancer. Sequencing used PBMCs, obtained at follow-up.

CDR3 coding DNA: TGTGCCAGCAGTTACTTGGGACCAAATAGCAATCAGCCCCAGCATTTT. Amino acids: CASSYLGPNSNQPQHF. The chain has TRBV6-2 or TRBV6-3 and TRBJ1-5, with D possibly matching TRBD1 (5 bases). This CDR3 comprises 16 residues. Deletions cut 1 base from V and 0 bases from J, with 10 bases between. From germline, CDR1 is MNHEY and CDR2 SVGEGT.